This T cell receptor beta chain emerged from a study of T-cell reconstitution after alpha-beta-depleted transplantation in children. Study-wide results and limits: T-cell counts and diversity at one year following transplant were attributed mainly to newly produced T cells. Elevated TCRbeta diversity at day 60 was traced, in some patients, to surviving recipient T cells and thymic progenitors. Roughly two months post-transplant, alpha-beta T cells reportedly originated from several hundred graft clones that had expanded.

Germline V lookup: CDR1 MNHEY, CDR2 SVGAGI. The CDR3 is 11 amino acids. V was pared by 7 bases and J by 9 bases, with 12 bases between. During its preparation, the TCRbeta library received unique molecular identifiers. TCRdb itself ran the PCR reads through MiXCR, one entry per CDR3 protein. The sample yields 300,000 or so distinct CDR3 sequences, over 20% seen once. The table lists this clonotype with a few counts. The antigen remains undetermined. This chain uses TRBV6-5 with TRBJ2-5; D gene ambiguous. This clonotype was obtained from a male patient younger than 18 who had a stem cell transplant for acute lymphoblastic leukemia, so the T cells may come from the graft donor. The sequencing here drew on PBMCs, mostly from graft donor cells, taken 180 days after TCRalphabeta/CD19-depleted stem cell transplant. The DNA of the CDR3 is TGTGCCAGCAATGACGCGTTCTCCCAGTACTTC. It codes for CASNDAFSQYF.